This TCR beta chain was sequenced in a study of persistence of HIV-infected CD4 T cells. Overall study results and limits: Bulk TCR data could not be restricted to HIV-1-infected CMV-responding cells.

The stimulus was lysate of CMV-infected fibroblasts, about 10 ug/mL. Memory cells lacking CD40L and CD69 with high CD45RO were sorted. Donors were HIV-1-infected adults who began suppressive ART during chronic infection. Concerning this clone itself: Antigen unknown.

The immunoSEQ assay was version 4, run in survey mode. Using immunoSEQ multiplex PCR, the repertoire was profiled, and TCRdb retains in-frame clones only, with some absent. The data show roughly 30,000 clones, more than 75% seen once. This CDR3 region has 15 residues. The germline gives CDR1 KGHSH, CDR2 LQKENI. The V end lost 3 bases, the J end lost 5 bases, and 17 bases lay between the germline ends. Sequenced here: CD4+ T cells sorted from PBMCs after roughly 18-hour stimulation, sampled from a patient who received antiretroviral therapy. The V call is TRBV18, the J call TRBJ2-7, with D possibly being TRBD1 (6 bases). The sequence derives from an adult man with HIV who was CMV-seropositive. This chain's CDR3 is CASSPFSQGSHEQYF. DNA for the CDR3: TGTGCCAGCTCACCCTTTAGTCAGGGGAGTCACGAGCAGTACTTC.